The rows below give T cell receptor beta chains drawn from one sample of a study of T cell responses to AZD1222 COVID-19 vaccine. Assay used: immunoSEQ multiplex PCR; TCRdb lists only in-frame clones, some missing. The sample carries some 110,000 clones, more than 65% recorded once. The sample was peripheral blood, taken on day 0 of AZD1222 vaccination. The receptors come from an adult in good health. Each CDR3 is given with its conserved first and last residue. The order of the fields is V gene, clone size, J gene, D gene, CDR3 protein, CDR3 DNA. The D gene is left open where the match is weak. Expanded clones are given a class, and other clones once, few, many or no size at all.

TRBV13,-,TRBJ2-7,-,CASSLGKGSGEQYF,TGTGCCAGCAGCTTAGGTAAGGGATCCGGCGAGCAGTACTTC
TRBV27,-,TRBJ2-7,-,CASSLLWTPLEQYF,TGTGCCAGCAGTTTACTCTGGACTCCCCTTGAGCAGTACTTC
TRBV4-2,-,TRBJ1-2,-,CASSQEQGNYGYTF,TGTGCCAGCAGCCAAGAACAGGGCAACTATGGCTACACCTTC
TRBV3-1/TRBV3-2,-,TRBJ1-5,-,CASSQGQGYQPQHF,TGTGCCAGCAGCCAGGGACAAGGGTATCAGCCCCAGCATTTT
TRBV21-1,-,TRBJ2-1,-,CASSKQLADNEQFF,TGTGCCAGCAGCAAACAACTAGCTGACAATGAGCAGTTCTTC
TRBV9,few,TRBJ1-1,-,CASSVGLGHPNTEAFF,TGTGCCAGCAGCGTAGGTCTCGGACACCCAAACACTGAAGCTTTCTTT
TRBV6-6,-,TRBJ1-1,TRBD1,CASIRGLYEAFF,TGTGCCAGCATTAGGGGGCTATATGAAGCTTTCTTT
TRBV5-4,-,TRBJ2-2,TRBD2,CASSLGGGVTGELFF,TGTGCCAGCAGCTTGGGGGGAGGGGTCACCGGGGAGCTGTTTTTT
TRBV28,few,TRBJ1-2,TRBD1,CASSRRDRVDYGYTF,TGTGCCAGCAGCCGCCGGGACAGGGTTGACTATGGCTACACCTTC
TRBV19,-,TRBJ1-5,-,CASRLQGQPQHF,TGTGCCAGTAGGCTACAGGGTCAGCCCCAGCATTTT
TRBV28,-,TRBJ1-2,-,CASGPSQGRGPNYGYTF,TGTGCCAGCGGTCCATCCCAGGGGCGCGGTCCTAACTATGGCTACACCTTC
TRBV18,-,TRBJ1-2,-,CASSPQGTLVENYGYTF,TGTGCCAGCTCACCGCAAGGGACCCTAGTAGAGAACTATGGCTACACCTTC
TRBV6-1,-,TRBJ1-2,-,CASSEQTATYGYTF,TGTGCCAGCAGTGAACAGACAGCTACCTATGGCTACACCTTC
TRBV6-5,-,TRBJ1-4,-,CASSLTGTLFF,TGTGCCAGCAGTCTCACAGGGACGCTGTTTTTT
TRBV5-1,-,TRBJ2-1,TRBD2,CASSLIVGGRAYEQFF,TGCGCCAGCAGCTTAATTGTAGGCGGGAGGGCCTATGAGCAGTTCTTC
TRBV5-4,-,TRBJ1-3,TRBD1,CASSLSDRGPSGNTIYF,TGTGCCAGCAGCTTATCCGACAGGGGGCCTTCTGGAAACACCATATATTTT
TRBV11-2,-,TRBJ2-1,-,CASSLLVVASPQVF,TGTGCCAGCAGCTTATTGGTCGTAGCCTCCCCCCAGGTCTTC
TRBV20-1,few,TRBJ2-5,-,CSAYGTPEYF,TGCAGTGCTTACGGGACCCCGGAGTACTTC
TRBV7-2,-,TRBJ1-3,-,CASSSGKGNTIYF,TGTGCCAGCAGCTCGGGGAAGGGAAACACCATATATTTT
TRBV30,-,TRBJ1-5,-,CAWSVQSGSNQPQHF,TGTGCCTGGAGTGTTCAATCAGGTAGCAATCAGCCCCAGCATTTT